This T cell receptor (beta chain) stems from a study of identical twins. Notes on the study in general: Without tracking the same donors, conclusions rested on cross-sectional statistical analysis. Where out-of-frame alpha sequences were twin-shared, they showed excess low generation probability.

TCRdb fed the 5' RACE reads into MiXCR, producing one record per CDR3 protein. The sample yields some 710,000 distinct CDR3 sequences, less than 7% seen once. The CDR3 is 15 residues long. Trimming removed 4 bases from V and 2 bases from J, with 15 bases in between. Looked up from germline, CDR1 is LGHNA and CDR2 is YSLEER. At least ten counts were recorded for this clonotype. Its antigen is not known. Sequenced: naive T cells sorted from blood. The V call is TRBV4-3, the J call TRBJ2-7; the D gene is possibly TRBD2 (6 bases). The receptor was derived from a man aged 18 to 30 in good health. The CDR3 sequence: CASSPQWDSTYEQYF. The CDR3 nucleotides read TGCGCCAGCAGCCCACAGTGGGACTCCACCTACGAGCAGTACTTC.